The 16 T cell receptor beta chains below all came from one sample that was sequenced in a study of blood T cell repertoires in COVID-19. The protocol was immunoSEQ multiplex PCR, while the TCRdb copy is restricted to in-frame clones and leaves out a portion. This table holds around 30,000 clones, roughly 94% found once. The sequenced sample consisted of peripheral blood. These receptors came from a human donor with active COVID-19. The donor label of this sample is uncertain.

The CDR3 sequence: CASSSIGQGTSEKLFF. As DNA, the CDR3 is TGTGCCAGCAGCTCTATAGGACAGGGAACGTCAGAAAAACTGTTTTTT. The rearrangement joins TRBV13 to TRBJ1-4; 8 bases line up with TRBD1. V shed 4 bases and J 8 bases; nucleotides not matched to a gene: 12. The CDR3 contains 16 residues. Germline V gene data show CDR1 as PRHDT and CDR2 as FYEKMQ (reference sequence). Using reference TRBV13 and TRBJ1-4 for the parts outside the CDR3, the full variable domain is AAGVIQSPRHLIKEKRETATLKCYPIPRHDTVYWYQQGPGQDPQFLISFYEKMQSDKGSIPDRFSAQQFSDYHSELNMSSLELGDSALYFCASSSIGQGTSEKLFFGSGTQLSVL.

The rearrangement uses TRBV3-1 (or the pseudogene TRBV3-2) and TRBJ2-7; D ambiguous. This CDR3 spans 15 amino acids. The V gene's germline CDR1 is LGHDT and CDR2 YNNKEL (reference sequence). The V end was cut by 0 bases, the J end by 0 bases, with 9 bases between. The CDR3 reads CASSQDNRHSYEQYF. CDR3 coding DNA: TGTGCCAGCAGCCAAGATAACCGACACTCCTACGAGCAGTACTTC.

V and J are TRBV24-1 and TRBJ2-7, with 11 bases fitting TRBD1. Per the germline V gene, CDR1 is KGHDR and CDR2 is SFDVKD. This CDR3 is 16 amino acids long. V lost 3 bases, J lost 4 bases, and 7 bases stayed unmatched. The CDR3 DNA reads TGTGCCACCAGTGATGCCCGGACAGGGGGCTTATACGAGCAGTACTTC. Translating gives CATSDARTGGLYEQYF.

The chain is built from TRBV19 and TRBJ1-1; D remains ambiguous. The germline V gene has CDR1 LNHDA and CDR2 SQIVND (reference sequence). The CDR3 loop spans 15 amino acids. Trimming cost V 6 bases and J 1 base, with 15 bases left between them. Written as DNA, the CDR3 is TGTGCCAGTAGACTGGGCCCGGCGGGGAACACTGAAGCTTTCTTT. It is translated as CASRLGPAGNTEAFF.

The chain carries TRBV3-1 (or the pseudogene TRBV3-2) and TRBJ2-7; TRBD2 agrees at 8 bases. The CDR3 covers 15 residues. Germline CDR1 reads LGHDT; CDR2 reads YNNKEL (reference sequence). V shed 0 bases and J 3 bases; nucleotides not matched to a gene: 4. CDR3 sequence: CASSQDVRGGYEQYF. DNA of the CDR3: TGTGCCAGCAGCCAAGATGTCCGGGGGGGCTACGAGCAGTACTTC.

The J gene is TRBJ2-3, the V gene TRBV15; TRBD2 matches 8 bases. V shed 8 bases, J shed 2 bases, and the junction held 3 bases outside the gene matches. The germline CDR1 and CDR2 sequences are LNHNV and YYDKDF (reference sequence). CDR3 length: 13 amino acids. The CDR3 DNA reads TGTGCCACCGGTAGCGGGAACACAGATACGCAGTATTTT. Translation: CATGSGNTDTQYF.

The chain joins TRBV7-8 to TRBJ2-7, with 10 positions matching TRBD2. The CDR3 spans 16 residues. The germline V gene encodes CDR1 SGHVS and CDR2 FQNEAQ. V was pared by 0 bases and J by 3 bases, with 5 bases of the junction left unmatched. DNA for the CDR3: TGTGCCAGCAGCTTAGCCGGACTAGCGGTGGACTACGAGCAGTACTTC. Protein product: CASSLAGLAVDYEQYF.

V usage is TRBV9 and J usage is TRBJ2-2, with 10 nucleotides matching TRBD2. In germline, CDR1 is SGDLS, CDR2 YYNGEE. Germline trimming cut 0 bases from V and 0 bases from J; bases unmatched to any gene: 5. The CDR3 spans 18 residues. In DNA, the CDR3 is TGTGCCAGCAGCGTAGGCTTACTAGCGGGGTCGAACACCGGGGAGCTGTTTTTT. This translates into CASSVGLLAGSNTGELFF. The full variable domain, with the rest looked up from reference TRBV9 and TRBJ2-2, is DSGVTQTPKHLITATGQRVTLRCSPRSGDLSVYWYQQSLDQGLQFLIQYYNGEERAKGNILERFSAQQFPDLHSELNLSSLELGDSALYFCASSVGLLAGSNTGELFFGEGSRLTVL.

The genes are TRBV6-4 and TRBJ2-1; D gene ambiguous. V gave up 5 bases and J gave up 5 bases, with 10 bases separating them. The V gene's germline CDR1 is MRHNA and CDR2 SNTAGT. The CDR3 has 13 amino acids. CDR3 in amino acids: CASSPELNNEQFF. CDR3 sequence (DNA): TGTGCCAGCAGTCCTGAACTGAACAATGAGCAGTTCTTC.

This clone was recorded only once. The genes are TRBV4-1 and TRBJ2-7, with D possibly being TRBD1 (6 bases). The CDR3 has 14 residues. CDR1 MGHRA and CDR2 YSYEKL come from the germline V gene. V shed 3 bases and J shed 4 bases, with 13 bases lying between them. CDR3 DNA: TGCGCCAGCAGCCAGCCGGGACAAACATACGAGCAGTACTTC. Its translation: CASSQPGQTYEQYF.

The V and J genes are TRBV7-8 and TRBJ1-2; no clear D gene. This CDR3 spans 13 amino acids. With 1 base removed from V and 6 bases from J, the gap between germline ends came to 9 bases. CDR1 is SGHVS, CDR2 FQNEAQ, per germline. CDR3 residues: CASSLGGGDGYTF. The CDR3 DNA follows: TGTGCCAGCAGCTTAGGGGGAGGCGATGGCTACACCTTC.

This chain joins TRBV6-5 and TRBJ2-3; D is undetermined. The V gene's germline CDR1 is MNHEY and CDR2 SVGAGI. The CDR3 has 15 amino acids. V gave up 5 bases and J gave up 0 bases, with 12 bases separating them. In DNA form, the CDR3 reads TGTGCCAGCAGTACAGTTCTCACTAGCACAGATACGCAGTATTTT. Residues: CASSTVLTSTDTQYF.

The V gene is TRBV9, the J gene TRBJ2-3; a possible D gene is TRBD2 (5 bases). The CDR3 has 15 amino acids. The germline CDR1 and CDR2 sequences are SGDLS and YYNGEE. Trimming took off 4 bases at V and 2 bases at J, with 14 bases between the two ends. This CDR3 reads CASSTELGSTDTQYF. For the CDR3, the DNA is TGTGCCAGCAGCACCGAACTAGGGTCCACAGATACGCAGTATTTT.

The chain has TRBV28 and TRBJ2-3; 8 nucleotides align to TRBD2. V was pared by 3 bases and J by 11 bases, with 16 bases of the junction left unmatched. In germline, CDR1 is MDHEN, CDR2 SYDVKM. This CDR3 has 16 residues. In DNA, the CDR3 is TGTGCCAGCAGTTTGGAGGCATTGGCCGGGGGGGTTGGGCAGTATTTT. Amino acids: CASSLEALAGGVGQYF.

The rearrangement uses TRBV7-2 and TRBJ2-3; TRBD2 agrees at 12 bases. Germline lookup yields CDR1 SGHTA and CDR2 FQGNSA. The CDR3 totals 15 residues. The V gene end was trimmed by 5 bases and the J gene end by 4 bases; junction bases not matched to a gene: 4. The CDR3 DNA follows: TGTGCCAGCAGCAGGCCTAGCGGGGGGGCAGATACGCAGTATTTT. As protein: CASSRPSGGADTQYF. Using reference TRBV7-2 and TRBJ2-3 for the parts outside the CDR3, the full variable domain is GAGVSQSPSNKVTEKGKDVELRCDPISGHTALYWYRQSLGQGLEFLIYFQGNSAPDKSGLPSDRFSAERTGGSVSTLTIQRTQQEDSAVYLCASSRPSGGADTQYFGPGTRLTVL.

This CDR3 is CASTPQGTATYEQYF. The CDR3 nucleotides read TGTGCCAGCACCCCACAGGGGACAGCAACCTACGAGCAGTACTTC. The chain is built from TRBV5-5 and TRBJ2-7; TRBD1 agrees at 7 bases. Germline V gene sequence: CDR1 SGHKS, CDR2 YYEKEE (reference sequence). This CDR3 region has 15 residues. J lost 2 bases, V lost 6 bases, and 11 bases had no gene match.